The clone carrying this T cell receptor beta chain was counted a single time. Its antigen is unidentified. This sample was included in a study of somatic mutations in cytotoxic T cells in rheumatoid arthritis. Whole-study context: Each patient's diagnosis was followed right away by a blood draw (over 29 ml EDTA), before any treatment.

TCRdb's copy holds only in-frame clones and misses some; the assay was immunoSEQ multiplex PCR. This table holds around 5,000 clones, approximately 80% found once. Each population, CD4+ and CD8+ cells, was isolated by positive magnetic bead selection and checked for purity by flow cytometry. The CDR3 is 15 residues long. The ends lost 7 bases at V and 3 bases at J; junction bases unmatched: 8. Germline assignment: CDR1 SGHTA and CDR2 FQGNSA. Whole-study findings and limits: Clonality measured in CD8+ T cells did not differ significantly between rheumatoid arthritis patients and age-matched healthy controls. Some patients, about an eighth of the roughly 60, had a largest CD8+ clone that exceeded 20% of CD8+ cells.

Specimen: CD8+ T cells sorted from blood, collected at a follow-up visit. The chain is built from TRBV7-2 and TRBJ1-5, with 8 bases that match TRBD1. This sequence was found in a man between 40 and 49 years old with rheumatoid arthritis. The CDR3 loop reads CASTKTGVPNQPQHF. The CDR3 nucleotides read TGTGCCAGCACCAAGACAGGGGTCCCCAATCAGCCCCAGCATTTT.